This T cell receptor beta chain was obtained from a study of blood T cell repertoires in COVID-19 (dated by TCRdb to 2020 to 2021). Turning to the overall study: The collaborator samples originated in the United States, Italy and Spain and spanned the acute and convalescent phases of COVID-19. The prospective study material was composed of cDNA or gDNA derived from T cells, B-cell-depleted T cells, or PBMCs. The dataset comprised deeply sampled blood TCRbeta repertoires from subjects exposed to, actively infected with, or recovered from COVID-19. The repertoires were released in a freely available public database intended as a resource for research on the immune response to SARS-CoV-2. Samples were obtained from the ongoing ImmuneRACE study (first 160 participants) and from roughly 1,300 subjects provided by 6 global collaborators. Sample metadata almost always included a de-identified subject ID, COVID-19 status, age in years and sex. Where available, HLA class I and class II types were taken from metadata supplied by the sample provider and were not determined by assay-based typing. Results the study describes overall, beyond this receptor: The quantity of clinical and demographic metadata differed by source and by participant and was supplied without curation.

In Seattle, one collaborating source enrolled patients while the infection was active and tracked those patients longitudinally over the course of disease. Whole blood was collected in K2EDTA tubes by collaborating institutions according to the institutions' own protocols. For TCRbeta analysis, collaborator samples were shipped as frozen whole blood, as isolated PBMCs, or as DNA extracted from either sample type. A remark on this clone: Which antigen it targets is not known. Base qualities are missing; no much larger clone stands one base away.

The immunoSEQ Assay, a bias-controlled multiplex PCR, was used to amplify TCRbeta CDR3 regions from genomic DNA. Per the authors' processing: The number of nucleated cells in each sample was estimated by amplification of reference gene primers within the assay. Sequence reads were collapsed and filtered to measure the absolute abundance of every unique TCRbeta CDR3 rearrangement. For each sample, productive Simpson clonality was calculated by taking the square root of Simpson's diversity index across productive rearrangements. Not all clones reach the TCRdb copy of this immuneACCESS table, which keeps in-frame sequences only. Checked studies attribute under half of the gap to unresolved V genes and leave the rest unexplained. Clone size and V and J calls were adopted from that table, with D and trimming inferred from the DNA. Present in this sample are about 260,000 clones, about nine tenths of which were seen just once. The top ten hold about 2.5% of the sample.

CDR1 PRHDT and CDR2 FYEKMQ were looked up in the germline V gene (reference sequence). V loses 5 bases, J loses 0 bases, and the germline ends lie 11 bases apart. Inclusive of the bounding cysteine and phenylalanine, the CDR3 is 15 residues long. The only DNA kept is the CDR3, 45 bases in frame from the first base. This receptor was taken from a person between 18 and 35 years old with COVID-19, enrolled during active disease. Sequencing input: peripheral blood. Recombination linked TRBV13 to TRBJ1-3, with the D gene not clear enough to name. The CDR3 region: CASSAGSFSGNTIYF. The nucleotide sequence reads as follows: TGTGCCAGCAGCGCCGGGTCCTTCTCTGGAAACACCATATATTTT. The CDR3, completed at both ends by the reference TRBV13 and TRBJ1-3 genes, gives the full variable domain AAGVIQSPRHLIKEKRETATLKCYPIPRHDTVYWYQQGPGQDPQFLISFYEKMQSDKGSIPDRFSAQQFSDYHSELNMSSLELGDSALYFCASSAGSFSGNTIYFGEGSWLTVV.